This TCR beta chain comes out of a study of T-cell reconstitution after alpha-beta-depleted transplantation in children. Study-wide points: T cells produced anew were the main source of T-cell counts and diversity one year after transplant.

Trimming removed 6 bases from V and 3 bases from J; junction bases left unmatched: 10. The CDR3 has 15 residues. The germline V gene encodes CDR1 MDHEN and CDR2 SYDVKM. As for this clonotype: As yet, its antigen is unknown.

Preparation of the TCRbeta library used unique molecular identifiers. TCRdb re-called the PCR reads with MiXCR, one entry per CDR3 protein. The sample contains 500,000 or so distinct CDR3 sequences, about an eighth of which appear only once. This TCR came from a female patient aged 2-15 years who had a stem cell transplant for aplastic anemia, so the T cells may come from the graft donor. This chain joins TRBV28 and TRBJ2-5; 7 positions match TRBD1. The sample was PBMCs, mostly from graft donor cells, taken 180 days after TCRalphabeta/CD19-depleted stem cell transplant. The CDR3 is CASSPLWGQKETQYF. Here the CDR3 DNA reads TGTGCCAGCAGCCCCCTATGGGGACAGAAAGAGACCCAGTACTTC. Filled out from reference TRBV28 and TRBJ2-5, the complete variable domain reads DVKVTQSSRYLVKRTGEKVFLECVQDMDHENMFWYRQDPGLGLRLIYFSYDVKMKEKGDIPEGYSVSREKKERFSLILESASTNQTSMYLCASSPLWGQKETQYFGPGTRLLVL.